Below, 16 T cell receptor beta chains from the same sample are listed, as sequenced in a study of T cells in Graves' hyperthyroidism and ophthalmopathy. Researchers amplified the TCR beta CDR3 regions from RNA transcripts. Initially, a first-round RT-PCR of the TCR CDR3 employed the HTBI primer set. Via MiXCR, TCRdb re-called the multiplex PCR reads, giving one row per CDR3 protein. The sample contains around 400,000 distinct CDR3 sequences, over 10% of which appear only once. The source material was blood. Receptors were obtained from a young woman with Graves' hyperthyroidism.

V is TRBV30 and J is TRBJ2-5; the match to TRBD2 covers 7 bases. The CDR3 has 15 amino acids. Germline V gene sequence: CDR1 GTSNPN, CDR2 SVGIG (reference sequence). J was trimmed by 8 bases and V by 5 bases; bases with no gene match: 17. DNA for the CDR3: TGTGCCTGGGACCAAAGCGGGATTAACCCGAACACCCAGTACTTC. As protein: CAWDQSGINPNTQYF. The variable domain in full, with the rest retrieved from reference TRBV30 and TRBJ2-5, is SQTIHQWPATLVQPVGSPLSLECTVEGTSNPNLYWYRQAAGRGLQLLFYSVGIGQISSEVPQNLSASRPQDRQFILSSKKLLLSDSGFYLCAWDQSGINPNTQYFGPGTRLLVL.

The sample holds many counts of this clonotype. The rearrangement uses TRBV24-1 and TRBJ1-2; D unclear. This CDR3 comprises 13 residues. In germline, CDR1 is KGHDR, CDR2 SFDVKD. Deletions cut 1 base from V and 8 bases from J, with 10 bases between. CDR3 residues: CATSDLRLGGYTF. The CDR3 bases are TGTGCCACCAGTGATTTAAGGTTGGGGGGCTACACCTTC.

The CDR3 loop is CASSLAAAGTDTQYF. CDR3 bases: TGTGCCAGCAGTTTAGCGGCCGCAGGCACAGATACGCAGTATTTT. This chain uses TRBV28 with TRBJ2-3; D remains unclear. This CDR3 is built from 15 residues. V was trimmed by 2 bases and J by 1 base, leaving 10 bases between them. Germline V gives CDR1 MDHEN, CDR2 SYDVKM.

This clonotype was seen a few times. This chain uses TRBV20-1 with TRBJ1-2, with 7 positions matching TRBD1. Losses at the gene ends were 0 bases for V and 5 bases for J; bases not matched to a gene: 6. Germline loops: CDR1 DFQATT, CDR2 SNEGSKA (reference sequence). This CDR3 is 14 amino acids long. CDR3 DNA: TGCAGTGCTAGAGAACCAACAGGGGAGTATGGCTACACCTTC. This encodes CSAREPTGEYGYTF.

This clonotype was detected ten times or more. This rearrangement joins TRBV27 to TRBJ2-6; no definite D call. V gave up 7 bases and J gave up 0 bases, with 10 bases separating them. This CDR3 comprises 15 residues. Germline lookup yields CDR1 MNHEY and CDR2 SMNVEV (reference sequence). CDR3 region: CASTMQSSGANVLTF. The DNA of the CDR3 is TGTGCCAGCACAATGCAGTCCTCTGGGGCCAACGTCCTGACTTTC.

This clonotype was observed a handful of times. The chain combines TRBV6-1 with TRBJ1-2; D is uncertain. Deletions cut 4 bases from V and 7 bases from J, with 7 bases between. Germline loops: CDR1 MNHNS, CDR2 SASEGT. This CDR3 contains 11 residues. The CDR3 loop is CASSGGFGYTF. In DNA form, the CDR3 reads TGTGCCAGCAGTGGGGGTTTTGGCTACACCTTC.

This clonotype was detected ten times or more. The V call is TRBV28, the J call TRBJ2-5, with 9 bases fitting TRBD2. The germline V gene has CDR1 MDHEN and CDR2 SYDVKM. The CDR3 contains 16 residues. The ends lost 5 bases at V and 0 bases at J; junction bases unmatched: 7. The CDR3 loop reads CASSPGLAIYQETQYF. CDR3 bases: TGTGCCAGCAGTCCCGGACTAGCGATTTACCAAGAGACCCAGTACTTC.

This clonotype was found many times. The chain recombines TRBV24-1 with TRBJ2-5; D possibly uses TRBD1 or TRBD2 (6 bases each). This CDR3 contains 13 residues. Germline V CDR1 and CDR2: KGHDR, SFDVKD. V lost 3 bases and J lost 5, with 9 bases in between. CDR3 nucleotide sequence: TGTGCCACCAGTGATCAGGGGAGGGAGACCCAGTACTTC. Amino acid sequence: CATSDQGRETQYF.

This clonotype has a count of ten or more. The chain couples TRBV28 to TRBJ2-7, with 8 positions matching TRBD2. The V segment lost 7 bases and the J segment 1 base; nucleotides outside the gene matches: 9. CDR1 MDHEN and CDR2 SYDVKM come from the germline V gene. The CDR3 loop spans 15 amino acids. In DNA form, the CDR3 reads TGTGCCAGCACTCCCGGGGGGGAAGGGTCCTACGAGCAGTACTTC. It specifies CASTPGGEGSYEQYF.

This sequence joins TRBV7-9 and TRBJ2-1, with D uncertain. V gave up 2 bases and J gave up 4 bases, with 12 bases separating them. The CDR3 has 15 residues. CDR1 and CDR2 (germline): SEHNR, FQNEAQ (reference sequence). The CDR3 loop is CASSLLLGPYNEQFF. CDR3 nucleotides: TGTGCCAGCAGCTTACTTCTCGGGCCGTACAATGAGCAGTTCTTC.

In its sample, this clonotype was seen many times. As DNA, the CDR3 is TGTGCCAGCTCTTCCGGGGCGGCTTGGGATGAGCAGTTCTTC. This translates into CASSSGAAWDEQFF. The rearrangement joins TRBV2 to TRBJ2-1; either TRBD1 or TRBD2 may fit D (5 bases each). Germline V CDR1 and CDR2: SNHLY, FYNNEI. The CDR3 is 14 amino acids. V was clipped by 8 bases and J by 8 bases, with 19 bases between them.

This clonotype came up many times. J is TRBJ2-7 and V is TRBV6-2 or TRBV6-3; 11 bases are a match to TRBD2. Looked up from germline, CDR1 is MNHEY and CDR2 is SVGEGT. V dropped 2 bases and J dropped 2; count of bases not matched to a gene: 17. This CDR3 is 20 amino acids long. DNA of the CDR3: TGTGCCAGCAGTTACGTTCCAGGGACAAGGACACTAGCGGGAGCCTACGAGCAGTACTTC. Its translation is CASSYVPGTRTLAGAYEQYF.

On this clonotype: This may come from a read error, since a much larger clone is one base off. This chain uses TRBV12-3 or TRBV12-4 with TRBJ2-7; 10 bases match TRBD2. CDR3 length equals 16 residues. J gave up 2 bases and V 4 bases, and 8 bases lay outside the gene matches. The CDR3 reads CASSWGTSGIPYEQYF. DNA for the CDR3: TGTGCCAGCAGTTGGGGAACTAGCGGGATCCCCTACGAGCAGTACTTC.

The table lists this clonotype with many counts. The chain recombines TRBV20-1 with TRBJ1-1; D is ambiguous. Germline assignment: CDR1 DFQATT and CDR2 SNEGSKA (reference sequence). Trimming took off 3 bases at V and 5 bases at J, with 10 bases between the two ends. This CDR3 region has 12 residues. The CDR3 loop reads CSARYTGTEAFF. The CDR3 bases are TGCAGTGCTAGGTACACGGGGACTGAAGCTTTCTTT.

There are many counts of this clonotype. The CDR3: CASSSDYSYTGELFF. DNA for the CDR3: TGTGCCAGCAGCTCAGATTATAGCTATACCGGGGAGCTGTTTTTT. This chain links TRBV11-2 with TRBJ2-2, with D uncertain. This CDR3 region has 15 residues. The germline gives CDR1 SGHAT, CDR2 FQNNGV. V was shortened by 4 bases and J by 5 bases, with 14 bases between the two germline ends.

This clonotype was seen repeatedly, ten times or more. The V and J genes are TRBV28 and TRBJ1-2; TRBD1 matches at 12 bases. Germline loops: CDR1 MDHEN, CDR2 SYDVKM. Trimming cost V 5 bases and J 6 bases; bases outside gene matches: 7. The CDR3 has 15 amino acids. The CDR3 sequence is CASSVGTGGAHGYTF. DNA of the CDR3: TGTGCCAGCAGTGTAGGGACAGGGGGCGCGCATGGCTACACCTTC.